Presented here are 17 T cell receptor beta chains from one specimen sequenced in a study of cytomegalovirus exposure and HLA in healthy donors (dated by TCRdb to 2016 to 2017). The library was produced with the immunoSEQ multiplex PCR assay. The multiplex PCR relied on a mix of 60 forward primers for TCR Vbeta segments and 13 reverse primers for TCR Jbeta segments. This is the immuneACCESS table as TCRdb keeps it, with only in-frame sequences that have V and J called. A part of the clones is gone; compared with another copy, unresolved V genes explain less than half, and the rest is unexplained. The sample's table covers more than 130,000 clones. Roughly 2.6% of the sample is in the top ten clones. Sequenced material: PBMCs. The origin of the receptors is a man aged 40-55 years in good health and CMV-seronegative.

The chain has TRBV7-9 and TRBJ1-1; no definite D call. The CDR3 is 16 amino acids. Trimming cost V 2 bases and J 0 bases, with 13 bases left between them. The germline gives CDR1 SEHNR, CDR2 FQNEAQ (reference sequence). As DNA, the CDR3 is TGTGCCAGCAGCTTATTAGTCGCCAGGATGAACACTGAAGCTTTCTTT. Translation: CASSLLVARMNTEAFF. The full variable domain, completed using reference TRBV7-9 and TRBJ1-1, is DTGVSQNPRHKITKRGQNVTFRCDPISEHNRLYWYRQTLGQGPEFLTYFQNEAQLEKSRLLSDRFSAERPKGSFSTLEIQRTEQGDSAMYLCASSLLVARMNTEAFFGQGTRLTVV.

The V and J genes are TRBV10-3 and TRBJ1-2; a weak D match, TRBD1 (5 bases). The V gene's germline CDR1 is ENHRY and CDR2 SYGVKD. The CDR3 spans 15 residues. V lost 5 bases and J 0 bases, leaving 13 bases between the germline ends. CDR3 region: CAISPPGLANYGYTF. In DNA, the CDR3 is TGTGCCATCAGTCCCCCGGGACTGGCTAACTATGGCTACACCTTC.

The rearrangement uses TRBV7-2 and TRBJ2-7; 8 bases match TRBD2. V was clipped by 3 bases and J by 6 bases; unmatched bases: 1. CDR1 is SGHTA, CDR2 FQGNSA, per germline. The CDR3 is 12 amino acids. The CDR3 loop is CASSFGGAEQYF. In nucleotides, the CDR3 is TGTGCCAGCAGCTTCGGGGGGGCCGAGCAGTACTTC. Variable domain in full (rest from reference TRBV7-2 and TRBJ2-7): GAGVSQSPSNKVTEKGKDVELRCDPISGHTALYWYRQSLGQGLEFLIYFQGNSAPDKSGLPSDRFSAERTGGSVSTLTIQRTQQEDSAVYLCASSFGGAEQYFGPGTRLTVT.

V and J are TRBV11-1 and TRBJ2-7; D is perhaps TRBD2 (6 bases). The V and J ends lost 4 bases and 0 bases respectively, with 10 bases between them. Germline V gene data show CDR1 as SGHAT and CDR2 as FQDESV (reference sequence). The CDR3 has 14 amino acids. The CDR3 reads CASSSGTHSYEQYF. CDR3 DNA: TGTGCCAGCAGCTCCGGGACTCACTCCTACGAGCAGTACTTC.

The chain employs TRBV5-4 and TRBJ2-3; 8 bases are a match to TRBD2. Germline loops: CDR1 SGHNT, CDR2 YYREEE (reference sequence). CDR3 length: 14 amino acids. J was trimmed by 4 bases and V by 2 bases; bases with no gene match: 3. CDR3 sequence (DNA): TGTGCCAGCAGCTTTGACGGGGGGGCAGATACGCAGTATTTT. This encodes CASSFDGGADTQYF.

CDR3 loop: CAISVGAEEPQHF. The CDR3 region has the DNA TGTGCCATCAGTGTTGGCGCCGAGGAGCCCCAGCATTTT. The chain is built from TRBV10-3 and TRBJ1-5; D remains unclear. This CDR3 contains 13 residues. V dropped 4 bases and J dropped 8 bases, with 12 bases sitting between them. Germline assignment: CDR1 ENHRY and CDR2 SYGVKD.

V gene TRBV25-1 combines with J gene TRBJ1-1; 7 bases line up with TRBD1. V dropped 5 bases and J dropped 5; count of bases not matched to a gene: 8. The CDR3 runs 14 residues. CDR1 is MGHDK, CDR2 SYGVNS, per germline. The CDR3 protein is CASSRRQGWTEAFF. For the CDR3, the DNA is TGTGCCAGCAGTAGAAGACAGGGATGGACTGAAGCTTTCTTT. Full variable domain (remainder filled in from reference TRBV25-1 and TRBJ1-1): EADIYQTPRYLVIGTGKKITLECSQTMGHDKMYWYQQDPGMELHLIHYSYGVNSTEKGDLSSESTVSRIRTEHFPLTLESARPSHTSQYLCASSRRQGWTEAFFGQGTRLTVV.

The rearrangement joins TRBV7-6 to TRBJ2-7, with 7 bases lining up with TRBD1. After removal of 5 bases from V and 0 bases from J, the junction contained 4 bases not matched to a gene. The germline V gene has CDR1 SGHVS and CDR2 FNYEAQ. The CDR3 runs to 14 residues. CDR3 sequence (DNA): TGTGCCAGCAGCCGGGACAGCTCCTCCTACGAGCAGTACTTC. Residues: CASSRDSSSYEQYF.

The rearrangement links TRBV5-1 to TRBJ1-2, with no clear D. The CDR3 loop spans 16 amino acids. CDR1 is SGHRS, CDR2 YFSETQ, per germline. The germline V and J ends were trimmed by 4 bases and 8 bases, with 24 bases remaining between them. The CDR3, as DNA: TGCGCCAGCAGCGGTACCCCTGGTGAGAGGGCAGGAGGCTACACCTTC. Amino acid sequence: CASSGTPGERAGGYTF. The full variable domain, in which reference TRBV5-1 and TRBJ1-2 provide the parts outside the CDR3, is KAGVTQTPRYLIKTRGQQVTLSCSPISGHRSVSWYQQTPGQGLQFLFEYFSETQRNKGNFPGRFSGRQFSNSRSEMNVSTLELGDSALYLCASSGTPGERAGGYTFGSGTRLTVV.

This rearrangement joins TRBV11-3 to TRBJ2-7, with a tentative D call TRBD2 (6 bases). CDR1 SGHNT and CDR2 YENEEA come from the germline V gene. Trimming pared 0 bases from V and 7 bases from J, leaving 7 bases between. This CDR3 contains 12 residues. This CDR3 reads CASSLEGGEQYF. The DNA of the CDR3 is TGTGCCAGCAGCTTAGAGGGGGGTGAGCAGTACTTC.

The V and J genes are TRBV9 and TRBJ2-1; the match to TRBD2 covers 10 bases. V lost 1 base, J lost 0 bases, and 10 bases stayed unmatched. The CDR3 is 19 amino acids. CDR1 is SGDLS and CDR2 is YYNGEE in the germline V gene. CDR3 sequence (DNA): TGTGCCAGCAGCGTACAAGCGGGGGGGCCCCCCGGCTCCTACAATGAGCAGTTCTTC. It is translated as CASSVQAGGPPGSYNEQFF.

The chain has TRBV6-5 and TRBJ1-1; D might be TRBD1 (5 bases). This CDR3 has 16 residues. The V gene lost 2 bases and the J gene lost 1 base, with 14 bases spanning the gap. From germline, CDR1 is MNHEY and CDR2 SVGAGI. For the CDR3, the DNA is TGTGCCAGCAGTTACACTCAGGGTATTGAGAACACTGAAGCTTTCTTT. Protein: CASSYTQGIENTEAFF.

This sequence joins TRBV10-3 and TRBJ1-5; D not resolved. The CDR3 has 17 residues. Germline loops: CDR1 ENHRY, CDR2 SYGVKD. Trimming took 2 bases from V and 0 from J, leaving 14 bases between them. CDR3 bases: TGTGCCATCAGTGAGGGAACCGGGGTCTATAGCAATCAGCCCCAGCATTTT. Protein: CAISEGTGVYSNQPQHF.

The CDR3 nucleotides are TGTGCCAGCAGCTTAGGCATTAGAAGGGGGGGCGCGAGAGGCTACACCTTC. Translating gives CASSLGIRRGGARGYTF. The chain recombines TRBV13 with TRBJ1-2; weak D call: TRBD1 (6 bases). Between the trimmed V and J ends, which lost 0 bases and 8 bases, there was a span of 22 bases. Germline loops: CDR1 PRHDT, CDR2 FYEKMQ (reference sequence). This CDR3 is built from 17 residues.

The chain is built from TRBV6-6 and TRBJ1-1; 7 bases map to TRBD1. With V trimmed by 4 bases and J by 3 bases, 5 bases remained unmatched. Germline V gene sequence: CDR1 MNHNY, CDR2 SVGAGI (reference sequence). CDR3 size: 14 residues. The CDR3: CASSLYRGDTEAFF. CDR3 nucleotide sequence: TGTGCCAGCAGTTTATACAGGGGTGACACTGAAGCTTTCTTT.

This rearrangement joins TRBV7-9 to TRBJ1-4; D is unclear. With 5 bases removed from V and 3 bases from J, the gap between germline ends came to 16 bases. The CDR3 is made up of 16 amino acids. Germline V gives CDR1 SEHNR, CDR2 FQNEAQ (reference sequence). The CDR3 sequence is CASSPSPGGANEKLFF. As DNA, the CDR3 is TGTGCCAGCAGCCCCTCACCGGGAGGAGCTAATGAAAAACTGTTTTTT.

The chain combines TRBV6-1 with TRBJ2-3, with 8 positions matching TRBD1. With 3 bases clipped from V and 5 bases from J, the junction kept 1 base outside the gene matches. The CDR3 extends over 13 amino acids. Germline values: CDR1 MNHNS, CDR2 SASEGT. The CDR3 loop reads CASSEGTGDTQYF. CDR3 sequence (DNA): TGTGCCAGCAGTGAGGGGACAGGAGATACGCAGTATTTT.